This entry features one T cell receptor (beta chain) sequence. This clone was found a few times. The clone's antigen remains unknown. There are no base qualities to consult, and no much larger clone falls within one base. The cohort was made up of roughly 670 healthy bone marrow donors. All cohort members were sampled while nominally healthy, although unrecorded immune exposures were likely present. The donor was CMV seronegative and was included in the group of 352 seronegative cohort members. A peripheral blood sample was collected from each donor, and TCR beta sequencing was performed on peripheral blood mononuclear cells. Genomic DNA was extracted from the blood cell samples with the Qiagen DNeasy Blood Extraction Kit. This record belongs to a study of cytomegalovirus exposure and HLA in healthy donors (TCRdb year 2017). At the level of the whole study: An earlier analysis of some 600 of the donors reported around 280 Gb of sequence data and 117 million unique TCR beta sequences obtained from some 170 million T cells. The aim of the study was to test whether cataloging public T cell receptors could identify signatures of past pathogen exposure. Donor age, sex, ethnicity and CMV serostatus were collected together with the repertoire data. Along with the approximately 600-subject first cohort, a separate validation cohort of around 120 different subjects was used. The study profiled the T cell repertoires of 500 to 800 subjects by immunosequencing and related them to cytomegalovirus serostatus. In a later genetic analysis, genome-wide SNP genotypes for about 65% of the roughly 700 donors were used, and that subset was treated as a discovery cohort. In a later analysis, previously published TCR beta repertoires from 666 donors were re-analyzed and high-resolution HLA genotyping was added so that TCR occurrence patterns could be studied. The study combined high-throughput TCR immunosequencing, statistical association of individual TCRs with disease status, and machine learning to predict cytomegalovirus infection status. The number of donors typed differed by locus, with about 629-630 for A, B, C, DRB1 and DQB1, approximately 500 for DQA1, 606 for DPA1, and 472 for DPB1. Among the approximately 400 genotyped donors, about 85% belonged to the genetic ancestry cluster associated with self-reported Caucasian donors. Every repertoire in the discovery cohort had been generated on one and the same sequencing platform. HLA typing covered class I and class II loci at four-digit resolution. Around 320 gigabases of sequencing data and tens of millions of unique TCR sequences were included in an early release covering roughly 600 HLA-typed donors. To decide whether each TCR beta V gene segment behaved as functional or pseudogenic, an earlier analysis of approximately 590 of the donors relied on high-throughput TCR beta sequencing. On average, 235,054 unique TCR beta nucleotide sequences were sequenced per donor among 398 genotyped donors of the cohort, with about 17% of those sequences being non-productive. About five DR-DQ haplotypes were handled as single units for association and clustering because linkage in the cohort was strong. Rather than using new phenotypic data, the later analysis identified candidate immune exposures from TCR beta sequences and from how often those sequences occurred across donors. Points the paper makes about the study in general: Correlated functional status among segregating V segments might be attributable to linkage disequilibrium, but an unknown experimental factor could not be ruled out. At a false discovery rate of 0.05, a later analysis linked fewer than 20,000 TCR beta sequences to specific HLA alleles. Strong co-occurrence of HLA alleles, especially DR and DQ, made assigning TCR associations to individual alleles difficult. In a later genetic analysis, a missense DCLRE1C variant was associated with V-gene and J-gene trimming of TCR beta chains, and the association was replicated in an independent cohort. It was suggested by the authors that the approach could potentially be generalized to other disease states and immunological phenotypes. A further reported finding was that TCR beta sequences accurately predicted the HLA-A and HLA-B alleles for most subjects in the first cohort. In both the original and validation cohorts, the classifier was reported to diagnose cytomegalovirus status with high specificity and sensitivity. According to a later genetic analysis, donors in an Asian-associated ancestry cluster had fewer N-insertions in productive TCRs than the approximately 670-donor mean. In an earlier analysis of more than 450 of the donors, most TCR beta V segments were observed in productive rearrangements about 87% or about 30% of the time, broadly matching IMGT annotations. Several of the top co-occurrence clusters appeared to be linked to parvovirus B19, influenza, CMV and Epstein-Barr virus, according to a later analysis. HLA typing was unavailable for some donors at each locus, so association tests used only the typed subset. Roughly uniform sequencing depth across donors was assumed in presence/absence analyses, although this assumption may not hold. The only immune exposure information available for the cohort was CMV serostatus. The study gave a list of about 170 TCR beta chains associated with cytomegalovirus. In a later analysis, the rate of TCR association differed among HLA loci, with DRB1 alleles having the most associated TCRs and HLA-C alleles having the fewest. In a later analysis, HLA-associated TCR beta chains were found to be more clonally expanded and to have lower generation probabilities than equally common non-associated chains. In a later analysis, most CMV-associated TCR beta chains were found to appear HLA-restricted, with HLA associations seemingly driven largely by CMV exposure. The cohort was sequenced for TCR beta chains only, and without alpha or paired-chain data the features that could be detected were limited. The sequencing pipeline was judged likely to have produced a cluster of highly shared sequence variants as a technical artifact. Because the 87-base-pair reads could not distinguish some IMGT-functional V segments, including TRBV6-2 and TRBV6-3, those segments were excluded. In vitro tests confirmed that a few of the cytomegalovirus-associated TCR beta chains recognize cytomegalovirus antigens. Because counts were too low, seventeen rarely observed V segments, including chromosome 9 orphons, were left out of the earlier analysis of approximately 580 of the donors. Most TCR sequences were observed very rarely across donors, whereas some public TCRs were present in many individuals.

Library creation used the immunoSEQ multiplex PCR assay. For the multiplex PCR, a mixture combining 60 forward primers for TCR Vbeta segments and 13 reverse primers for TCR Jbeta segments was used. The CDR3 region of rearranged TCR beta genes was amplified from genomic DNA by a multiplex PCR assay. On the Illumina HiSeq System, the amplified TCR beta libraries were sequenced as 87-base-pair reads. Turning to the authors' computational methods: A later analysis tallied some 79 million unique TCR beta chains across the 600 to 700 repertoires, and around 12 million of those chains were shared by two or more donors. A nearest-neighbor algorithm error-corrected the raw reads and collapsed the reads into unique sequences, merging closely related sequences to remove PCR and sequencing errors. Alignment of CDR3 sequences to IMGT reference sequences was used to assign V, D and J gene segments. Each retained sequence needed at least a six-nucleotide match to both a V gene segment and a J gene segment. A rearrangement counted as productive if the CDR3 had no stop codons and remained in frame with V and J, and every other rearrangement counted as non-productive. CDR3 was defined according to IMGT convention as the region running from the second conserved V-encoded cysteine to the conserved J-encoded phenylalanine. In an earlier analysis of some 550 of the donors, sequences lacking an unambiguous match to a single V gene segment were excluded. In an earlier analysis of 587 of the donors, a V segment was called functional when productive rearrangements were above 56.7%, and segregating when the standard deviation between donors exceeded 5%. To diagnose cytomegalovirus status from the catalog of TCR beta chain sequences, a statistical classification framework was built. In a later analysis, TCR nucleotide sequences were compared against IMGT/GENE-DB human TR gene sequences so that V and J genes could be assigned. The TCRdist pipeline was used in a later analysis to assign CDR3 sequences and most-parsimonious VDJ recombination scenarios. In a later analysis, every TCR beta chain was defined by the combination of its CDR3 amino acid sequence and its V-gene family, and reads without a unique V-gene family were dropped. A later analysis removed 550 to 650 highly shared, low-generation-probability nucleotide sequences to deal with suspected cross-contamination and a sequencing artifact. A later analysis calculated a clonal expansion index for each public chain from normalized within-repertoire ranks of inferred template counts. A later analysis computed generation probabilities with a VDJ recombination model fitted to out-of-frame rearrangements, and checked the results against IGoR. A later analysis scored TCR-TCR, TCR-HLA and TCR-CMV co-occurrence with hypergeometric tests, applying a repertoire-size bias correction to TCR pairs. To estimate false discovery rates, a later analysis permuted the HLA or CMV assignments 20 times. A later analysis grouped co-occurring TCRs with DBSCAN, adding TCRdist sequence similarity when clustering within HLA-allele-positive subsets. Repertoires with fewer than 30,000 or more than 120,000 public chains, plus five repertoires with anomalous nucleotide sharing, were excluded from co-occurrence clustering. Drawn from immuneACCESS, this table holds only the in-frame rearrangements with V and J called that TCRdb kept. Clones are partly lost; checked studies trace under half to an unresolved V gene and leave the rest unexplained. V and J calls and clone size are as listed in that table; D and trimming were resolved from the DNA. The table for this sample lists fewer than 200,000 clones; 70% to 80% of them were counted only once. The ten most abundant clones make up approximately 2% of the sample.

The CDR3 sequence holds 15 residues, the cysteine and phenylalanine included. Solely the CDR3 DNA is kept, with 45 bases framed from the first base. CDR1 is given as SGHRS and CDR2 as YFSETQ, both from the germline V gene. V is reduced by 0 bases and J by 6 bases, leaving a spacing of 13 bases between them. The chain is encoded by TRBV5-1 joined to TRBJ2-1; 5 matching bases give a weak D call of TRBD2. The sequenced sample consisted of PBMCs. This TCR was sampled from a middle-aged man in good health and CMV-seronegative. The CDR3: CASSLDGIDSNEQFF. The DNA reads TGCGCCAGCAGCTTGGACGGGATCGATTCCAATGAGCAGTTCTTC.